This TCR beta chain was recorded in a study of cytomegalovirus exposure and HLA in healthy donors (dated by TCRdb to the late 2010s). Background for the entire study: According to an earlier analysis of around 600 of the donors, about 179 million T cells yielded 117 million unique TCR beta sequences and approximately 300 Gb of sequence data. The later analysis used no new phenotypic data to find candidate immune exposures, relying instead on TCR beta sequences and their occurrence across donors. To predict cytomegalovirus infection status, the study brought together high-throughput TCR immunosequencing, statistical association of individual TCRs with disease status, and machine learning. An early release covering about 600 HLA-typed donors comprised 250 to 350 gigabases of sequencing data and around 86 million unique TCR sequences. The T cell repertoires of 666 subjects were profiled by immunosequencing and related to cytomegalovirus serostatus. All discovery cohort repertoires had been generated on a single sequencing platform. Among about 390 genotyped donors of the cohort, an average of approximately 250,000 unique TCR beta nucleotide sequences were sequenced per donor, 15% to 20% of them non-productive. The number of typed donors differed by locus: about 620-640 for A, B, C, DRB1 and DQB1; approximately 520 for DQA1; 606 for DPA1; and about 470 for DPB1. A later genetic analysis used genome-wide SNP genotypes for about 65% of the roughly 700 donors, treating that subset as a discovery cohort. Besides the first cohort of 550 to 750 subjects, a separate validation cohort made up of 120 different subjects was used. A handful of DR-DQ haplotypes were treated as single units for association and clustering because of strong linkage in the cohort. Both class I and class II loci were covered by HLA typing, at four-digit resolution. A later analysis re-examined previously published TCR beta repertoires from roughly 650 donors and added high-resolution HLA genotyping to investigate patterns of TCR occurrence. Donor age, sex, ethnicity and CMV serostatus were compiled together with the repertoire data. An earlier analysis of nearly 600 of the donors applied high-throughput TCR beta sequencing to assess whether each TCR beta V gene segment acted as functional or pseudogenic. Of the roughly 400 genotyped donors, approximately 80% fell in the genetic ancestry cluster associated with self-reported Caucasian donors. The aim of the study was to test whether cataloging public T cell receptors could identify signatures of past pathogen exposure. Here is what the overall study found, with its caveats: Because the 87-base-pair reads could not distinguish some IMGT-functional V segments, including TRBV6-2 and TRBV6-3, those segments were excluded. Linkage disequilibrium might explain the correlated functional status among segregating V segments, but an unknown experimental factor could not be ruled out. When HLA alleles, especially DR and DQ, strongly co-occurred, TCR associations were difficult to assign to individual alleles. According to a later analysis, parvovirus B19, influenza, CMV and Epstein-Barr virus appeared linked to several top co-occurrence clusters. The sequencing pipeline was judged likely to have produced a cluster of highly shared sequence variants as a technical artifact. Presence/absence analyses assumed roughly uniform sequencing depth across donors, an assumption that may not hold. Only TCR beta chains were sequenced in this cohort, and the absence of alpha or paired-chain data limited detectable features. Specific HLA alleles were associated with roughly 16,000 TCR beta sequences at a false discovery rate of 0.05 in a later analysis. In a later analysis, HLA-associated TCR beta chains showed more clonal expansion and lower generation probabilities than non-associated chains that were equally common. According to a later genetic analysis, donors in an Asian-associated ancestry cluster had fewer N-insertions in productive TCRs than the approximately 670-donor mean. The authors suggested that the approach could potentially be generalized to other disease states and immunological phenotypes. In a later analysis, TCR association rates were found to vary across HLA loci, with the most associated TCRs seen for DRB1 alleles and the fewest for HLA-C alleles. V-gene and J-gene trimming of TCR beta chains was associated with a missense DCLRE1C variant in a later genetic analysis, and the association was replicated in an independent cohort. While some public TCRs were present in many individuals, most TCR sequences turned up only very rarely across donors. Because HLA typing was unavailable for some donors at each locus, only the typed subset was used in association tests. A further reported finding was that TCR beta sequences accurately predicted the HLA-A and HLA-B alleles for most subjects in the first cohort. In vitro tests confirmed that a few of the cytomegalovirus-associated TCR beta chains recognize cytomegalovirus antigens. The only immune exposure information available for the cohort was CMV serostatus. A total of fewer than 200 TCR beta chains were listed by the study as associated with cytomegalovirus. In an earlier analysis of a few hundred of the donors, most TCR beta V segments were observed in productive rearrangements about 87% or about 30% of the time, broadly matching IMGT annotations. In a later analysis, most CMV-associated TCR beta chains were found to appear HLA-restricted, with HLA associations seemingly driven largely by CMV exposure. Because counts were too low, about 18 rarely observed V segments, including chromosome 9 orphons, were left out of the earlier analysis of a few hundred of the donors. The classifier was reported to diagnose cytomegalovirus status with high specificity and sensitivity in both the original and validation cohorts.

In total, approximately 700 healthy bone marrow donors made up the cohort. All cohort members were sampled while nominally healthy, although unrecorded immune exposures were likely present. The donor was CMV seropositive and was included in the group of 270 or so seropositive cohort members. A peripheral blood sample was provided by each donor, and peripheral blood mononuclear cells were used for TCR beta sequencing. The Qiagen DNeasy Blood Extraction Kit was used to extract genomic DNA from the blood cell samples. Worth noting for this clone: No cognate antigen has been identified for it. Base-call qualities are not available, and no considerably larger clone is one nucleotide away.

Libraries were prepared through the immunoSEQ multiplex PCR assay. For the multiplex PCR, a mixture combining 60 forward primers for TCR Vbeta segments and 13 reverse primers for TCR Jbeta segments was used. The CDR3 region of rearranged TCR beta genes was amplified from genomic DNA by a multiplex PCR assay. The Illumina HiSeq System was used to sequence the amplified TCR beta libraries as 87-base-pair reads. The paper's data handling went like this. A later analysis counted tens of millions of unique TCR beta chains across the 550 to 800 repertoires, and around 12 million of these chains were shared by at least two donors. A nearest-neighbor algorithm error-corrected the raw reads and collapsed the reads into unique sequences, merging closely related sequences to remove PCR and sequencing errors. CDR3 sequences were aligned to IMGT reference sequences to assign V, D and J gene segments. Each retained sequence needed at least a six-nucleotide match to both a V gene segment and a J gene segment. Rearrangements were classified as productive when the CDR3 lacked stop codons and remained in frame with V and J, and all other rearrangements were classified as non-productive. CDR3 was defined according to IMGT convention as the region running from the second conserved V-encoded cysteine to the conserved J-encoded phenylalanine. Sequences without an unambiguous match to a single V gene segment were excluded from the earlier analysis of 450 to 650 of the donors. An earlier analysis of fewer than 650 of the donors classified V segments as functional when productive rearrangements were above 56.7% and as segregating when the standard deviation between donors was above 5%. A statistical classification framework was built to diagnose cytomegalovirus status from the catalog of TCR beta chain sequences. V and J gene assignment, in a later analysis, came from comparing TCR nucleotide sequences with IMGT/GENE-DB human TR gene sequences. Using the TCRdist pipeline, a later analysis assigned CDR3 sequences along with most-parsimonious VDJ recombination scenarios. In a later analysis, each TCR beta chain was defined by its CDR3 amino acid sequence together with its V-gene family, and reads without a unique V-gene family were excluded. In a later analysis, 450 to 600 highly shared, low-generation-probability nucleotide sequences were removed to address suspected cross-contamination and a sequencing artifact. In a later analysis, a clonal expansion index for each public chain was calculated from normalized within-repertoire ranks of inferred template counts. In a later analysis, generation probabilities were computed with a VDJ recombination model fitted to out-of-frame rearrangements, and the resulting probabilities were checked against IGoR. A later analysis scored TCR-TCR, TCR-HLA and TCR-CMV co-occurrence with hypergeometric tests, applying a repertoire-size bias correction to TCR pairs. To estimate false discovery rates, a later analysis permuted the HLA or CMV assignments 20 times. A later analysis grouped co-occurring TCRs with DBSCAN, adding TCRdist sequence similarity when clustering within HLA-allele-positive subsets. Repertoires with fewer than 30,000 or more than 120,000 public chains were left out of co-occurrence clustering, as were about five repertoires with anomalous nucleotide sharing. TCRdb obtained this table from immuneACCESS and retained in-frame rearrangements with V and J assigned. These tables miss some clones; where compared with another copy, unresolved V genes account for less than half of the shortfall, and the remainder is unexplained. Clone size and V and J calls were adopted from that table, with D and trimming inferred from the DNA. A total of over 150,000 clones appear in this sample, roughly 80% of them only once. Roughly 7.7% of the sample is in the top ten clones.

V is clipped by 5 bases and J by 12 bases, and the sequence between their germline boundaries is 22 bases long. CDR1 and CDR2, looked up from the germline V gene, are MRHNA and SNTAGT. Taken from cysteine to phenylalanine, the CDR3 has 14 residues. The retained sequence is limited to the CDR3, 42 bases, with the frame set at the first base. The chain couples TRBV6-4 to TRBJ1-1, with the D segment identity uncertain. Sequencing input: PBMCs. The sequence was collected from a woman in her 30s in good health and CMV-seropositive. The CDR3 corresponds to CASSPLAGSTVTFF. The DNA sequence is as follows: TGTGCCAGCAGTCCGCTGGCCGGGTCAACGGTGACTTTCTTT.